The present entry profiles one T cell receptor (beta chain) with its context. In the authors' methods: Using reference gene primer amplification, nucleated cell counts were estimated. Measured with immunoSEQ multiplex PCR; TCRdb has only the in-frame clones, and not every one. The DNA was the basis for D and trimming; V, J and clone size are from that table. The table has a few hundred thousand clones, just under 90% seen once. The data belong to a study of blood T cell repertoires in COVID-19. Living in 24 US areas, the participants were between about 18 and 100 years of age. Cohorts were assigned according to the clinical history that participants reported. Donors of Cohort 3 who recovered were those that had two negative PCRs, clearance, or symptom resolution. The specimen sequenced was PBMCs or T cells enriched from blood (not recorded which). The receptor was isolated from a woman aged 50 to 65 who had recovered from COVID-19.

The DNA of the CDR3 is TGTGCCAGCTCACCTGACAGGGTCGTGGGCAATCAGCCCCAGCATTTT. It specifies CASSPDRVVGNQPQHF. V is TRBV18 and J is TRBJ1-5; 7 bases fit TRBD1. The germline V gene encodes CDR1 KGHSH and CDR2 LQKENI. CDR3 length equals 16 residues. Trimming at V came to 3 bases and at J to 2 bases, leaving 7 bases not matched to a gene.